The T cell receptor beta chain described here comes from a study of blood T cell repertoires in COVID-19. Study information: Specimens from acute and convalescent COVID-19 originated in the United States, Italy and Spain. Sample material is recorded as cDNA or gDNA derived from T cells, B-cell-depleted T cells, or PBMCs.

V gave up 3 bases and J gave up 7 bases, with 9 bases separating them. The CDR3 covers 12 residues. Looked up from germline, CDR1 is LNHDA and CDR2 is SQIVND (reference sequence). Per the authors' pipeline: Estimation of nucleated cell counts relied on the amplification of reference gene primers. Profiled with immunoSEQ multiplex PCR; TCRdb holds only in-frame clones, not every one. Clonal size and the V and J genes are those of that table, whereas D and trimming came from the DNA. The sample consists of tens of thousands of clones, approximately 87% of them appearing once. The source material was peripheral blood. This sequence originates from a man of 80 years or more in a cohort sampled during active COVID-19. The rearrangement links TRBV19 to TRBJ1-2; D uncertain. CDR3: CASSISGFGYTF. CDR3 DNA sequence: TGTGCCAGTAGTATTTCCGGGTTTGGCTACACCTTC.